Each of the 7 T cell receptor beta chains below was sequenced from the same sample in a study of blood T cell repertoires in COVID-19. Generated by immunoSEQ multiplex PCR, the TCRdb table keeps only in-frame clones and is missing some. The table lists fewer than 180,000 clones, about 80% of them singletons. The sequencing sample was made of peripheral blood. Every receptor here comes from a man between 65 and 85 years old with acute or convalescent COVID-19.

This clone was found many times. V and J are TRBV6-5 and TRBJ2-7; possible D gene TRBD1, 6 bases. Per the germline V gene, CDR1 is MNHEY and CDR2 is SVGAGI. V dropped 6 bases and J dropped 2 bases, with 11 bases sitting between them. The CDR3 runs 13 residues. In nucleotides, the CDR3 is TGTGCCAGCAGAGGACAGATGACCTACGAGCAGTACTTC. Its translation: CASRGQMTYEQYF.

This clone was seen once. CDR3 residues: CASSLGTVSDTQYF. Written as DNA, the CDR3 is TGCGCCAGCAGCTTGGGGACAGTATCAGATACGCAGTATTTT. The chain is built from TRBV5-1 and TRBJ2-3, with TRBD1 as a possible D gene (6 bases). Germline loops: CDR1 SGHRS, CDR2 YFSETQ. The germline V and J ends were trimmed by 0 bases and 4 bases, with 9 bases remaining between them. CDR3 length: 14 residues.

The genes are TRBV6-2 or TRBV6-3 and TRBJ2-3; TRBD2 matches at 9 bases. This CDR3 comprises 16 residues. Germline CDR1 and CDR2: MNHEY and SVGEGT. The trim removed 3 bases at V and 3 bases at J, leaving 7 bases unmatched. DNA for the CDR3: TGTGCCAGCAGTTATGCGATTAGCGGGGGAACAGATACGCAGTATTTT. It yields the protein CASSYAISGGTDTQYF.

The rearrangement uses TRBV12-3 or TRBV12-4 and TRBJ2-7; TRBD2 aligns across 7 bases. The J segment lost 6 bases and the V segment lost 3 bases, leaving 5 bases of the junction unmatched. The CDR3 loop spans 13 amino acids. CDR3 coding DNA: TGTGCCAGCAGTTTTCAAGCGGGAACCGAGCAGTACTTC. Translation: CASSFQAGTEQYF.

The rearrangement uses TRBV18 and TRBJ2-2; 9 bases fit TRBD2. V was pared by 10 bases and J by 2 bases, with 8 bases of the junction left unmatched. This CDR3 is 15 amino acids long. CDR1 is KGHSH, CDR2 LQKENI, per germline. The CDR3 reads CATHPTSGNTGELFF. The DNA for the CDR3 is TGTGCCACCCACCCGACTAGCGGAAACACCGGGGAGCTGTTTTTT.

The chain combines TRBV9 with TRBJ2-6, with TRBD2 identical over 12 bases. The CDR3 is 17 amino acids. Germline V lookup: CDR1 SGDLS, CDR2 YYNGEE. Trimming at V came to 4 bases and at J to 8 bases, leaving 10 bases not matched to a gene. The CDR3 loop reads CASSWTSGIPTSNVLTF. The CDR3 nucleotides are TGTGCCAGCAGCTGGACTAGCGGGATCCCAACTTCCAACGTCCTGACTTTC.

The chain links TRBV11-2 to TRBJ1-5; weak D call: TRBD1 (5 bases). V lost 1 base, J lost 1 base, and 8 bases lay in between. The CDR3 runs to 15 residues. Looked up from germline, CDR1 is SGHAT and CDR2 is FQNNGV. CDR3 amino acids: CASSLGQQSNQPQHF. The CDR3 DNA reads as TGTGCCAGCAGCTTAGGACAGCAGAGCAATCAGCCCCAGCATTTT.